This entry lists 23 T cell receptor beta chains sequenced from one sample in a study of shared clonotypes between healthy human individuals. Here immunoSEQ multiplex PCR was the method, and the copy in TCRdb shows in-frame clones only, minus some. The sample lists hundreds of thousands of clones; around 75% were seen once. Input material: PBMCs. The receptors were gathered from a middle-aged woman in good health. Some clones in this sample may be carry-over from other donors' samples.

CDR3 nucleotides: TGCGCCAGCATCGAAGGCACCGGGGAGCTGTTTTTT. Translation: CASIEGTGELFF. V is TRBV10-1 and J is TRBJ2-2; D gene ambiguous. The CDR3 covers 12 residues. V lost 7 bases to trimming and J lost 4 bases, with 7 bases between them. CDR1 is WNHNN and CDR2 is SYGVQD in the germline V gene (reference sequence).

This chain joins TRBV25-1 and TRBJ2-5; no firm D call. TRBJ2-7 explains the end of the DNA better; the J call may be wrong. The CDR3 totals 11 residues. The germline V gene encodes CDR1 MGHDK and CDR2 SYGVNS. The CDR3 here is CASGRSIEQYF. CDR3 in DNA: TGTGCCAGCGGGCGGTCCATCGAGCAGTACTTC.

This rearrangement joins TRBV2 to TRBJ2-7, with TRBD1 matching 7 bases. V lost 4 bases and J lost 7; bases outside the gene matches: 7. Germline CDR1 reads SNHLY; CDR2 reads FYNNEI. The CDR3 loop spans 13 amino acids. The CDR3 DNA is TGTGCCAGCAGTGCCGACAGGGCAGGAGAGCAGTACTTC. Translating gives CASSADRAGEQYF.

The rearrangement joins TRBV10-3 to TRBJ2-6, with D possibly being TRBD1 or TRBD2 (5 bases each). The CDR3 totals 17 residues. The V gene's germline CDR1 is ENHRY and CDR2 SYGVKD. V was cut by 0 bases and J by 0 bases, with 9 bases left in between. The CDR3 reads CAISESAGTSGANVLTF. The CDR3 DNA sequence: TGTGCCATCAGTGAGTCAGCTGGGACCTCTGGGGCCAACGTCCTGACTTTC.

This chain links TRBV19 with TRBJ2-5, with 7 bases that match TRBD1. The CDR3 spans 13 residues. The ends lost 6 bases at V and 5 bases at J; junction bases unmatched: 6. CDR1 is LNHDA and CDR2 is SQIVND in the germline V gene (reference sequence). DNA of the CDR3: TGTGCCAGTAGCACCGACAGGGAGGAGACCCAGTACTTC. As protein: CASSTDREETQYF.

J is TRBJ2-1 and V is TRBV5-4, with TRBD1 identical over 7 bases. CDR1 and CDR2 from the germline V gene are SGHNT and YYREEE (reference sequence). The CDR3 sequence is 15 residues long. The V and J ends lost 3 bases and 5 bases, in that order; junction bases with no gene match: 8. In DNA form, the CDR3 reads TGTGCCAGCAGCTCGTCCCGGGACAGAGACAATGAGCAGTTCTTC. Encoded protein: CASSSSRDRDNEQFF.

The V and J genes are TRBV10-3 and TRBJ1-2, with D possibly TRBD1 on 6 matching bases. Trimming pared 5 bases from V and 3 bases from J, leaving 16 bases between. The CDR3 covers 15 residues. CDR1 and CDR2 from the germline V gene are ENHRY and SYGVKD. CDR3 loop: CAISPGQNGDYGYTF. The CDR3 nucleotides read TGTGCCATCAGTCCTGGACAGAATGGGGACTATGGCTACACCTTC.

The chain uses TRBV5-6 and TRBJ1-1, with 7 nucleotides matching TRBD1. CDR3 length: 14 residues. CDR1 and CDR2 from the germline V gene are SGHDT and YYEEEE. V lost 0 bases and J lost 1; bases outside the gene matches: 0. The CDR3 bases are TGTGCCAGCAGCTTGGCAGGGGGGAACACTGAAGCTTTCTTT. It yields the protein CASSLAGGNTEAFF.

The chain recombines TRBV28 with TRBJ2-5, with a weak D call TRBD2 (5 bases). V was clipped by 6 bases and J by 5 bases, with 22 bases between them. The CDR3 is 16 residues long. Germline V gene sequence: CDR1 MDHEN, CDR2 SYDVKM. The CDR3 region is CASSHPDYPRLETQYF. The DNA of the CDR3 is TGTGCCAGCAGCCACCCAGACTACCCCCGTTTGGAGACCCAGTACTTC.

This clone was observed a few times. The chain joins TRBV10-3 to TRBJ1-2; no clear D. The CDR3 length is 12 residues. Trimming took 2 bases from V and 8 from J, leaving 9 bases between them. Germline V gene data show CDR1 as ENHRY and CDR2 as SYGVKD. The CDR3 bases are TGTGCCATCAGTGAGGTGGGGAACGGCTACACCTTC. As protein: CAISEVGNGYTF.

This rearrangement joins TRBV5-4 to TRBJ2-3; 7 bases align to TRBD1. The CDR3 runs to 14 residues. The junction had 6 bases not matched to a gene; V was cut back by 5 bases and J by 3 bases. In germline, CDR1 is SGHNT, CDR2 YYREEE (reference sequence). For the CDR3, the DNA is TGTGCCAGCAGACCCGACAGGGAGACAGATACGCAGTATTTT. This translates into CASRPDRETDTQYF.

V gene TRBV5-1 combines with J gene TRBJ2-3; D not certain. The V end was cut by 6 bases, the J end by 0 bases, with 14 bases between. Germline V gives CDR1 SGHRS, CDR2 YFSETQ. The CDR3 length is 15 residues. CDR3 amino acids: CASTPGGRSTDTQYF. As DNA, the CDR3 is TGCGCCAGCACCCCCGGCGGCCGAAGCACAGATACGCAGTATTTT. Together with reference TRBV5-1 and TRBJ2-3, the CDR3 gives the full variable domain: KAGVTQTPRYLIKTRGQQVTLSCSPISGHRSVSWYQQTPGQGLQFLFEYFSETQRNKGNFPGRFSGRQFSNSRSEMNVSTLELGDSALYLCASTPGGRSTDTQYFGPGTRLTVL.

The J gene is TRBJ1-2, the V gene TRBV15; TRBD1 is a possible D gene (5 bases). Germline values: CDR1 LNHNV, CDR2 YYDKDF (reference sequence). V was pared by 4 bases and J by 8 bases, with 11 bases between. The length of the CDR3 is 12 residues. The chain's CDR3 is CATSTQGGGYTF. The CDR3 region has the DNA TGTGCCACCAGCACCCAGGGAGGCGGCTACACCTTC.

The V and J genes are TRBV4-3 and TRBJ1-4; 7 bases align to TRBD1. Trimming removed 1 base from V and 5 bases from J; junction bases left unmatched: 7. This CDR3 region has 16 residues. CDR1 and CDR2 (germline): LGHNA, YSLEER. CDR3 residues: CASSQGLRDSNEKLFF. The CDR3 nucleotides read TGCGCCAGCAGCCAAGGGCTTCGGGACAGCAATGAAAAACTGTTTTTT.

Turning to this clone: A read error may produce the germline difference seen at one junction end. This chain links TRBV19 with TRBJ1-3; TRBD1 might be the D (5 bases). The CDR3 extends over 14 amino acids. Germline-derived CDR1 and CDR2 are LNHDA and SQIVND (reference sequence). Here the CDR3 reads CASSTKGSVNTIYF. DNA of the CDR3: TGTGCCAGTAGTACCAAGGGGTCTGTAAACACCATATATTTT.

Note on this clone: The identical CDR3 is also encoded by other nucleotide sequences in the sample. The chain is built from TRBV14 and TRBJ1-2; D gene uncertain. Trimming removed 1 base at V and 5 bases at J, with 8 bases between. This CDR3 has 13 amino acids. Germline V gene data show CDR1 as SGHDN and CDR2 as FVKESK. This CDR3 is CASSQVGPYGYTF. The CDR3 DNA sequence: TGTGCCAGCAGCCAAGTAGGGCCGTATGGCTACACCTTC.

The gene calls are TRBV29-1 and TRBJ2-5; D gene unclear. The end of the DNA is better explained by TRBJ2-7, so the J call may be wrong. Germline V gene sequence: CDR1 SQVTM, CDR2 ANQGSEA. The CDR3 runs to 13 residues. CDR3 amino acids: CSVETGRLYEQYF. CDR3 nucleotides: TGCAGCGTTGAGACGGGCAGACTCTACGAGCAGTACTTC.

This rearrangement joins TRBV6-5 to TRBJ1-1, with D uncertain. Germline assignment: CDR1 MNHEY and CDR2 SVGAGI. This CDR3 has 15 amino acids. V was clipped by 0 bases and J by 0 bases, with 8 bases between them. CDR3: CASSYSAVMNTEAFF. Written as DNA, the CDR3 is TGTGCCAGCAGTTACTCCGCGGTCATGAACACTGAAGCTTTCTTT.

CDR3: CASSVDGQGSTEQYF. The CDR3 coding sequence is TGTGCCAGCAGCGTAGACGGACAGGGTTCTACCGAGCAGTACTTC. This chain joins TRBV9 and TRBJ2-7; TRBD1 agrees at 8 bases. CDR3 length equals 15 residues. Germline V gene data show CDR1 as SGDLS and CDR2 as YYNGEE. The trim removed 0 bases at V and 6 bases at J, leaving 8 bases unmatched.

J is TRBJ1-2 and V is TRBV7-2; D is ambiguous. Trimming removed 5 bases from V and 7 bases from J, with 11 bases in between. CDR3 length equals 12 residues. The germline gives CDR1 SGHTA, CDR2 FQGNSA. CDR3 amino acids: CASSHDTSGYTF. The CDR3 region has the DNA TGTGCCAGCAGCCATGACACGAGTGGCTACACCTTC.

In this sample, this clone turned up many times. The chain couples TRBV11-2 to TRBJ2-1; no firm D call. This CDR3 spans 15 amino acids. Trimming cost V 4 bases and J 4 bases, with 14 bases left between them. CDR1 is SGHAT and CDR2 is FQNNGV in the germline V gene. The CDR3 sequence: CASSSGTSLYNEQFF. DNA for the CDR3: TGTGCCAGCAGCTCCGGTACGTCTCTTTACAATGAGCAGTTCTTC.

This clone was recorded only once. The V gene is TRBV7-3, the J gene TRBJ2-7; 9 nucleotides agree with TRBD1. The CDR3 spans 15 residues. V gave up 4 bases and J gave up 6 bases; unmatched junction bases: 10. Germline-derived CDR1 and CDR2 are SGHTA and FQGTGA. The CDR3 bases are TGTGCCAGCAGCTCGTCCCGGGACAGGGATGGCGAGCAGTACTTC. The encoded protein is CASSSSRDRDGEQYF. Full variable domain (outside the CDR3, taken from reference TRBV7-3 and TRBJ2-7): GAGVSQTPSNKVTEKGKYVELRCDPISGHTALYWYRQSLGQGPEFLIYFQGTGAADDSGLPNDRFFAVRPEGSVSTLKIQRTERGDSAVYLCASSSSRDRDGEQYFGPGTRLTVT.

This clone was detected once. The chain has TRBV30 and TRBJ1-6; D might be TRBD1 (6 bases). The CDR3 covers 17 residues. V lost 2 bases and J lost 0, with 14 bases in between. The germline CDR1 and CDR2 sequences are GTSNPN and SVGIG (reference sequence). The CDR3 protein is CAWSPGHPSSYNSPLHF. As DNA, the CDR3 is TGTGCCTGGAGTCCGGGACACCCGAGCTCCTATAATTCACCCCTCCACTTT.